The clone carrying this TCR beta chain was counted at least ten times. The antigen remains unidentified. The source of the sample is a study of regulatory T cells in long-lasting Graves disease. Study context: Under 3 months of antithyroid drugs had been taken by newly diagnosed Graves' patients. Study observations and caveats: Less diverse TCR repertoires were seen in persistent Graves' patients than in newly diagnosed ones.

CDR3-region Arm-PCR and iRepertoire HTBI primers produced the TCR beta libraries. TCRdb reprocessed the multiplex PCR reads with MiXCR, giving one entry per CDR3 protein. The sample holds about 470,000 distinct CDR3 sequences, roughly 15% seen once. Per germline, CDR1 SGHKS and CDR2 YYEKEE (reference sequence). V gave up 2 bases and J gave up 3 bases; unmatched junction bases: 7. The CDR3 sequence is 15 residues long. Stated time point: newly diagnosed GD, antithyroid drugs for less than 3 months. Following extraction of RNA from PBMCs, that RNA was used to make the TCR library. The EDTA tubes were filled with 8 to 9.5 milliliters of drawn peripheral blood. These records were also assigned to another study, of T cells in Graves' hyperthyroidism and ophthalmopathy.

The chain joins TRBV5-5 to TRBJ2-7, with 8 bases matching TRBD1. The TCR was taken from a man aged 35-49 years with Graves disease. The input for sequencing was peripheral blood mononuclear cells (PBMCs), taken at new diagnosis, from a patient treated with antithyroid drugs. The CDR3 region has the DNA TGTGCCAGCAGCTTCGACAGGGGTGGAAGCTACGAGCAGTACTTC. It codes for CASSFDRGGSYEQYF.